The 19 T cell receptor beta chains below all came from one sample that was sequenced in a study of shared clonotypes between healthy human individuals. The data were produced by immunoSEQ multiplex PCR, yet TCRdb's version contains in-frame clones alone and is incomplete. The sample records hundreds of thousands of clones, more than 70% being singletons. The specimen was memory CD4+ T cells sorted from blood. Described subset: CD45RA-negative fraction. All receptors derive from a woman between 25 and 40 years old in good health.

In DNA, the CDR3 is TGTGCCAGCAGCTCGGGGGACAGCGCTCGGGAGCAGTACTTC. This translates into CASSSGDSAREQYF. The V and J genes are TRBV5-5 and TRBJ2-7, with a tentative D call TRBD1 (7 bases). Germline V gene sequence: CDR1 SGHKS, CDR2 YYEKEE (reference sequence). V dropped 3 bases and J dropped 7 bases, with 17 bases sitting between them. The CDR3 totals 14 residues.

This clone has just a few counts. This chain connects TRBV19 to TRBJ1-2; 8 positions match TRBD1. The CDR3 sequence is 14 residues long. In germline, CDR1 is LNHDA, CDR2 SQIVND (reference sequence). Unmatched junction bases numbered 13, after V lost 8 bases and J lost 8 bases. The chain's CDR3 is CASAPIDRGRGYTF. The CDR3 DNA follows: TGTGCCAGTGCGCCCATAGACAGGGGCAGGGGCTACACCTTC.

This clone was observed at least ten times. The chain employs TRBV7-7 and TRBJ1-1; D is uncertain. CDR1 and CDR2 (germline): SSHAT, FNYEAQ (reference sequence). Trimming cost V 7 bases and J 1 base, with 16 bases left between them. The CDR3 covers 15 residues. CDR3 amino acids: CASTPWEGPNTEAFF. Here the CDR3 DNA reads TGTGCCAGCACCCCATGGGAGGGCCCGAACACTGAAGCTTTCTTT.

This clone was detected only once. V and J are TRBV7-9 and TRBJ1-5; possible D gene TRBD1, 5 bases. CDR1 and CDR2 from the germline V gene are SEHNR and FQNEAQ (reference sequence). The CDR3 totals 15 residues. Trimming took 1 base from V and 5 from J, leaving 12 bases between them. CDR3 region: CASSLGVGEYQPQHF. The CDR3 coding sequence is TGTGCCAGCAGCTTAGGAGTGGGGGAATATCAGCCCCAGCATTTT.

The chain combines TRBV2 with TRBJ2-2; 11 nucleotides align to TRBD1. CDR1 and CDR2 (germline): SNHLY, FYNNEI. The CDR3 spans 14 residues. Germline trimming cut 11 bases from V and 7 bases from J; bases unmatched to any gene: 9. The CDR3 loop reads CAGSGQGENGELFF. As DNA, the CDR3 is TGTGCCGGCTCGGGACAGGGGGAAAACGGGGAGCTGTTTTTT.

The gene calls are TRBV5-1 and TRBJ1-2; D gene ambiguous. The CDR3 contains 17 residues. Germline CDR1 SGHRS, CDR2 YFSETQ. V was pared by 4 bases and J by 0 bases, with 19 bases between. The CDR3 spells CASSIMPGGGTNYGYTF. The CDR3 nucleotides read TGCGCCAGCAGCATAATGCCCGGCGGCGGAACTAACTATGGCTACACCTTC.

The chain employs TRBV5-1 and TRBJ2-1; TRBD2 agrees at 12 bases. The CDR3 is 20 residues long. The V gene's germline CDR1 is SGHRS and CDR2 YFSETQ. The V gene end was trimmed by 3 bases and the J gene end by 1 base; junction bases not matched to a gene: 14. The CDR3 loop reads CASSYSGTSGSKPSYNEQFF. The CDR3 DNA follows: TGCGCCAGCAGCTACTCCGGGACTAGCGGGTCCAAACCTTCCTACAATGAGCAGTTCTTC. The full variable domain, completed using reference TRBV5-1 and TRBJ2-1, is KAGVTQTPRYLIKTRGQQVTLSCSPISGHRSVSWYQQTPGQGLQFLFEYFSETQRNKGNFPGRFSGRQFSNSRSEMNVSTLELGDSALYLCASSYSGTSGSKPSYNEQFFGPGTRLTVL.

J is TRBJ2-1 and V is TRBV7-9, with TRBD2 matching over 9 bases. Germline loops: CDR1 SEHNR, CDR2 FQNEAQ (reference sequence). This CDR3 region has 18 residues. Germline trimming cut 6 bases from V and 0 bases from J; bases unmatched to any gene: 12. CDR3 in DNA: TGTGCCAGCAGGCGACTAGCGGTCGAACCTAGCTCCTACAATGAGCAGTTCTTC. This gives the protein CASRRLAVEPSSYNEQFF.

This clone has a handful of counts. This chain connects TRBV5-1 to TRBJ2-2; D gene unclear. Germline CDR1 SGHRS, CDR2 YFSETQ. V was cut by 0 bases and J by 5 bases, with 2 bases left in between. The CDR3 extends over 12 amino acids. The CDR3: CASSLATGELFF. CDR3 DNA sequence: TGCGCCAGCAGCTTGGCTACCGGGGAGCTGTTTTTT.

The gene calls are TRBV9 and TRBJ2-1, with D possibly called TRBD1 or TRBD2 (5 bases each). Germline V gene data show CDR1 as SGDLS and CDR2 as YYNGEE. CDR3 length: 16 amino acids. V was clipped by 2 bases and J by 0 bases, with 12 bases between them. The CDR3 reads CASSVTGTRSYNEQFF. The CDR3 bases are TGTGCCAGCAGCGTGACCGGGACCCGCTCCTACAATGAGCAGTTCTTC.

This chain joins TRBV2 and TRBJ2-5; TRBD1 agrees at 8 bases. Germline CDR1 SNHLY, CDR2 FYNNEI. With V trimmed by 5 bases and J by 5 bases, 10 bases remained unmatched. There are 15 residues in the CDR3. CDR3 nucleotides: TGTGCCAGCAGTCCACGGACAGGGTTGATGGAGACCCAGTACTTC. It yields the protein CASSPRTGLMETQYF.

The chain joins TRBV11-1 to TRBJ2-7, with D possibly TRBD2 on 5 matching bases. CDR1 SGHAT and CDR2 FQDESV come from the germline V gene (reference sequence). This CDR3 spans 15 amino acids. The V and J ends lost 1 base and 3 bases respectively, with 13 bases between them. CDR3 residues: CASSLGGITYYEQYF. The DNA of the CDR3 is TGTGCCAGCAGCTTAGGAGGGATCACCTACTACGAGCAGTACTTC.

The table lists this clone with a few counts. The gene calls are TRBV5-5 and TRBJ2-1; either TRBD1 or TRBD2 may supply D (5 bases each). V was cut by 1 base and J by 4 bases, with 12 bases left in between. Germline values: CDR1 SGHKS, CDR2 YYEKEE (reference sequence). This CDR3 contains 15 residues. The CDR3 sequence: CASSLIGGPYNEQFF. CDR3 nucleotide sequence: TGTGCCAGCAGCTTGATTGGGGGACCGTACAATGAGCAGTTCTTC.

This clone occurred a few times. This chain joins TRBV27 and TRBJ2-5; 9 bases fit TRBD2. Germline V gene data show CDR1 as MNHEY and CDR2 as SMNVEV (reference sequence). The CDR3 runs to 15 residues. Losses at the gene ends were 6 bases for V and 5 bases for J; bases not matched to a gene: 10. The CDR3 DNA reads as TGTGCCAGCAGATCCGCGGGAGGGAGTCGTGAGACCCAGTACTTC. Translated: CASRSAGGSRETQYF.

This clone was observed a handful of times. The chain combines TRBV30 with TRBJ1-1, with no clear D. The V gene's germline CDR1 is GTSNPN and CDR2 SVGIG (reference sequence). Trimming left V 5 bases short and J 0 bases short, with 10 bases between. The CDR3 is made up of 13 amino acids. The CDR3 coding sequence is TGTGCCTGGGACCAGACTGTGAACACTGAAGCTTTCTTT. Its translation is CAWDQTVNTEAFF.

The chain is built from TRBV21-1 and TRBJ1-3; TRBD1 was called by the table and not checked on the DNA. TRBV21-1 is a pseudogene segment. The CDR3 covers 17 residues. The CDR3 region is CASSQRGQPSSGNTIYF. CDR3 nucleotide sequence: TGTGCCAGCAGCCAAAGGGGACAGCCAAGCTCTGGAAACACCATATATTTT.

The DNA for the CDR3 is TGCGCCAGCAGTTCCACCGCGGGGCTGGCTGAAGCTTTCTTT. It yields the protein CASSSTAGLAEAFF. The chain links TRBV10-1 to TRBJ1-1, with D perhaps matching TRBD1 (5 bases). This CDR3 is built from 14 residues. The V gene's germline CDR1 is WNHNN and CDR2 SYGVQD (reference sequence). V was clipped by 5 bases and J by 6 bases, with 16 bases between them.

The chain carries TRBV27 and TRBJ1-5; D is uncertain. The V gene's germline CDR1 is MNHEY and CDR2 SMNVEV (reference sequence). This CDR3 contains 17 residues. Trimming shortened V by 9 bases and J by 2 bases, and 23 bases separated the two germline ends. The CDR3 DNA reads as TGTGCCAGTCCCAGGCAGGAGGGCCAGCGGCGCAATCAGCCCCAGCATTTT. It translates to CASPRQEGQRRNQPQHF.

Only one count was recorded for this clone. V is TRBV30 and J is TRBJ2-3, with 10 bases that match TRBD1. J was trimmed by 7 bases and V by 3 bases; bases with no gene match: 10. The CDR3 consists of 15 residues. Per the germline V gene, CDR1 is GTSNPN and CDR2 is SVGIG (reference sequence). The CDR3 sequence: CAWSLTGGEGNTQYF. CDR3 coding DNA: TGTGCCTGGAGCTTGACAGGGGGCGAAGGGAATACGCAGTATTTT.